This T cell receptor (beta chain) was recovered during a study of cytomegalovirus exposure and HLA in healthy donors. As for the study in general: T cells numbering some 170 million yielded 90 million to 140 million unique TCR beta sequences in an earlier analysis. Whole-study findings and limits: It was only CMV serostatus that was available as immune exposure information. Of the V segments, some could not be distinguished, including TRBV6-2 and TRBV6-3, and were excluded.

Germline V gene sequence: CDR1 MDHEN, CDR2 SYDVKM. This CDR3 is built from 16 residues. The ends were cut back, 2 bases at V and 0 bases at J, with 11 bases in the middle. PCR employed 60 Vbeta and 13 Jbeta primers. Sequencing was performed with immunoSEQ multiplex PCR; in TCRdb, only in-frame clones are kept and a portion is missing. The sample shows roughly 80,000 clones, under 70% of them seen only once. A word on this clone: The antigen is undetermined.

The rearrangement joins TRBV28 to TRBJ1-3, with a weak D call TRBD1 (5 bases). The receptor was isolated from a woman aged 45 to 65 in good health and CMV-seropositive. Sample: PBMCs. Here the CDR3 DNA reads TGTGCCAGCAGTTTAGGGGGGTACCTCTCTGGAAACACCATATATTTT. Translated: CASSLGGYLSGNTIYF.